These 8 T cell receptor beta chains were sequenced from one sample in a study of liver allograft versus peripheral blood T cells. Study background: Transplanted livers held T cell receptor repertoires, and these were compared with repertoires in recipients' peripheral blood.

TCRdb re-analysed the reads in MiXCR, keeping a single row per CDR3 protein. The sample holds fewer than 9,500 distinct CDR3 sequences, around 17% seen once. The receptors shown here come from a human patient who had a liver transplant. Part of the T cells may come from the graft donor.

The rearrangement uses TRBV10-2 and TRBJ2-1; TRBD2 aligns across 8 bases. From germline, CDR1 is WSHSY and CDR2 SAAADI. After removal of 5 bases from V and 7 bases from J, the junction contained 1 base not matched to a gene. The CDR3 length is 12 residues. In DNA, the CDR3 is TGCGCCAGCAGTCCGGGGGGGAATGAGCAGTTCTTC. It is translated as CASSPGGNEQFF.

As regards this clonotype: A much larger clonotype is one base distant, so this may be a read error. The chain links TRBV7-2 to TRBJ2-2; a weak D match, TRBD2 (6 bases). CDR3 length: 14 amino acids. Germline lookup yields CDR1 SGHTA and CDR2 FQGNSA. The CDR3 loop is CASSPGTGAGELYF. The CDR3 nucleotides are TGTGCCAGCAGCCCAGGGACTGGGGCCGGGGAGCTGTATTTT.

CDR3 DNA sequence: TGTGCCAGCTCACCGTTGGAAGGGGCATCCGGAAACACCATATATTTT. It translates to CASSPLEGASGNTIYF. The gene calls are TRBV18 and TRBJ1-3; tentative D call: TRBD1 (5 bases). The CDR3 totals 16 residues. Germline V gene lookup returns CDR1 KGHSH and CDR2 LQKENI. V was pared by 3 bases and J by 4 bases, with 16 bases between. Full variable domain (missing parts from reference TRBV18 and TRBJ1-3): NAGVMQNPRHLVRRRGQEARLRCSPMKGHSHVYWYRQLPEEGLKFMVYLQKENIIDESGMPKERFSAEFPKEGPSILRIQQVVRGDSAAYFCASSPLEGASGNTIYFGEGSWLTVV.

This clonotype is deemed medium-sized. CDR3 bases: TGTGCCTGGAGTCGACAGGGCCTGGGGTATGGCTACACCTTC. Protein: CAWSRQGLGYGYTF. This sequence joins TRBV30 and TRBJ1-2, with 7 bases identical to TRBD1. CDR1 is GTSNPN and CDR2 is SVGIG in the germline V gene (reference sequence). The V gene end was trimmed by 2 bases and the J gene end by 5 bases; junction bases not matched to a gene: 8. The CDR3 spans 14 residues.

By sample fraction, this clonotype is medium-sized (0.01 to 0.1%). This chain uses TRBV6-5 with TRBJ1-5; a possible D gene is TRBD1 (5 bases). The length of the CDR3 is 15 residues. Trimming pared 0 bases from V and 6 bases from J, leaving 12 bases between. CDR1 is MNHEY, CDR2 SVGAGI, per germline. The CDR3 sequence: CASSYSSRAGQPQHF. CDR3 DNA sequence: TGTGCCAGCAGTTACTCGAGCAGGGCTGGTCAGCCCCAGCATTTT.

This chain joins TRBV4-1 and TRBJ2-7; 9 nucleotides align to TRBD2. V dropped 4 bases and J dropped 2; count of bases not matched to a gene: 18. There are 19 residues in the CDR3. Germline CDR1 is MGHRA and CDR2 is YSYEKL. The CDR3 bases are TGCGCCAGCAGCCCAAGGGGGTTTAGCGGGGGCGAAACCCCCTACGAGCAGTACTTC. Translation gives CASSPRGFSGGETPYEQYF.

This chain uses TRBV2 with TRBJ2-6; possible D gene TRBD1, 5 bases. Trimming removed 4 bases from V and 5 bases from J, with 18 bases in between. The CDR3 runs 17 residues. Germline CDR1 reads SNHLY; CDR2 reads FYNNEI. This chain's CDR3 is CASSVQWTSSWANVLTF. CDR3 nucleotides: TGTGCCAGCAGTGTGCAGTGGACATCTTCCTGGGCCAACGTCCTGACTTTC. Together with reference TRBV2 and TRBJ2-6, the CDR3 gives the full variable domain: EPEVTQTPSHQVTQMGQEVILRCVPISNHLYFYWYRQILGQKVEFLVSFYNNEISEKSEIFDDQFSVERPDGSNFTLKIRSTKLEDSAMYFCASSVQWTSSWANVLTFGAGSRLTVL.

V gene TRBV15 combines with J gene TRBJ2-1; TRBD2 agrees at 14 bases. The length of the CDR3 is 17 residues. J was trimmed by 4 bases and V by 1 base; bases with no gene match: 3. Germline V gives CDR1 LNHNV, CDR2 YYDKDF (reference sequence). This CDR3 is CATSRGGLAGVYNEQFF. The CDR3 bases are TGTGCCACCAGCAGAGGGGGACTAGCGGGGGTTTACAATGAGCAGTTCTTC.